One and the same sample provided the 11 T cell receptor beta chains below, sequenced in a study of T cells in Graves' hyperthyroidism and ophthalmopathy. Using RNA transcripts as the source, TCR beta CDR3 regions were amplified. Using the HTBI primer set, a first-round RT-PCR was run on the TCR CDR3. TCRdb passed the multiplex PCR reads through MiXCR, listing each CDR3 protein once. The data show about 570,000 distinct CDR3 sequences, 46% seen once. Sequencing used peripheral blood or thyroid tissue (not recorded which). Every receptor here comes from an adult woman with Graves' disease, either hyperthyroidism or ophthalmopathy (not recorded which).

In its sample, this clonotype was seen many times. The chain recombines TRBV7-9 with TRBJ2-7; 9 nucleotides line up with TRBD1. The CDR3 runs 14 residues. V was pared by 3 bases and J by 4 bases, with 4 bases of the junction left unmatched. Germline V gene lookup returns CDR1 SEHNR and CDR2 FQNEAQ (reference sequence). The DNA for the CDR3 is TGTGCCAGCAGCTTCATACAGGGGGCTTACGAGCAGTACTTC. It translates to CASSFIQGAYEQYF. The whole variable domain, remainder taken from reference TRBV7-9 and TRBJ2-7, is DTGVSQNPRHKITKRGQNVTFRCDPISEHNRLYWYRQTLGQGPEFLTYFQNEAQLEKSRLLSDRFSAERPKGSFSTLEIQRTEQGDSAMYLCASSFIQGAYEQYFGPGTRLTVT.

This clonotype was counted at least ten times. The chain combines TRBV4-1 with TRBJ2-7, with D possibly TRBD1 on 6 matching bases. The germline CDR1 and CDR2 sequences are MGHRA and YSYEKL. CDR3 length: 16 residues. With 2 bases removed from V and 3 bases from J, the gap between germline ends came to 17 bases. This chain's CDR3 is CASSQPTDSTGYEQYF. The CDR3 nucleotides are TGCGCCAGCAGCCAACCCACGGACTCGACAGGCTACGAGCAGTACTTC.

This rearrangement joins TRBV27 to TRBJ1-5, with D perhaps matching TRBD1 (6 bases). There are 15 residues in the CDR3. Germline V gives CDR1 MNHEY, CDR2 SMNVEV (reference sequence). The ends were cut back, 5 bases at V and 6 bases at J, with 17 bases in the middle. Here the CDR3 reads CASSPPGGGGQPQHF. CDR3 sequence (DNA): TGTGCCAGCAGTCCCCCCGGGGGCGGGGGTCAGCCCCAGCATTTT.

The chain employs TRBV29-1 and TRBJ2-7; D remains unclear. The CDR3 extends over 13 amino acids. CDR1 and CDR2 from the germline V gene are SQVTM and ANQGSEA. Trimming cost V 4 bases and J 5 bases, with 15 bases left between them. DNA for the CDR3: TGCAGCGTTGCCGGTGGAGAAGTCAACGAGCAGTACTTC. Protein: CSVAGGEVNEQYF.

CDR3 nucleotides: TGCAGCGTCGGGACAGGGGGAGAGACCCAGTACTTC. It yields the protein CSVGTGGETQYF. The gene calls are TRBV29-1 and TRBJ2-5; 11 bases agree with TRBD1. The junction had 1 base not matched to a gene; V was cut back by 6 bases and J by 4 bases. Germline loops: CDR1 SQVTM, CDR2 ANQGSEA. The CDR3 spans 12 residues.

Many counts were recorded for this clonotype. This sequence joins TRBV7-2 and TRBJ1-5, with TRBD1 as a possible D gene (6 bases). Germline values: CDR1 SGHTA, CDR2 FQGNSA. V lost 2 bases to trimming and J lost 2 bases, with 19 bases between them. The CDR3 sequence is 18 residues long. The CDR3 nucleotides read TGTGCCAGCAGCTTAAATTGGCGGGGGCTAACTCGCAATCAGCCCCAGCATTTT. This gives the protein CASSLNWRGLTRNQPQHF.

The V and J genes are TRBV6-1 and TRBJ2-5; 7 bases agree with TRBD1. J was trimmed by 9 bases and V by 3 bases; bases with no gene match: 10. CDR3 length: 14 amino acids. The germline V gene has CDR1 MNHNS and CDR2 SASEGT. CDR3 in amino acids: CASSEQTGPEPQYF. The CDR3 DNA is TGTGCCAGCAGTGAGCAGACAGGGCCGGAGCCCCAGTACTTC.

This clonotype was picked up many times. CDR3 DNA sequence: TGTGCCAGCAGCTTAGCTAACGGCGGCGAGCAGTACTTC. Translation gives CASSLANGGEQYF. The rearrangement uses TRBV7-9 and TRBJ2-7; D gene unclear. V dropped 0 bases and J dropped 6 bases, with 9 bases sitting between them. This CDR3 comprises 13 residues. Looked up from germline, CDR1 is SEHNR and CDR2 is FQNEAQ (reference sequence).

This chain connects TRBV5-1 to TRBJ1-5; TRBD1 is a possible D gene (6 bases). In germline, CDR1 is SGHRS, CDR2 YFSETQ. V was clipped by 4 bases and J by 14 bases, with 19 bases between them. The CDR3 spans 13 residues. The CDR3 loop is CASSVLAGGLEHF. The CDR3 nucleotides are TGCGCCAGCAGCGTTCTAGCGGGGGGCCTCGAGCATTTT.

The chain recombines TRBV2 with TRBJ1-5, with D maybe TRBD1 (5 bases). Between the trimmed V and J ends, which lost 6 bases and 4 bases, there was a span of 19 bases. The germline CDR1 and CDR2 sequences are SNHLY and FYNNEI. This CDR3 is built from 16 residues. CDR3 coding DNA: TGTGCCAGCAGCAAACAAACAGGTCTCCCAAATCAGCCCCAGCATTTT. Translation gives CASSKQTGLPNQPQHF.

In regard to this clonotype: Just one base apart from a much larger clone, this may be a read error. The V and J genes are TRBV30 and TRBJ1-2; tentative D call: TRBD1 (5 bases). The germline gives CDR1 GTSNPN, CDR2 SVGIG (reference sequence). The CDR3 runs to 14 residues. V gave up 5 bases and J gave up 0 bases, with 13 bases separating them. CDR3 coding DNA: TGTGCCTGGTCCGGACACCTAGCTAACTATGGCTACACCTTC. Its protein is CAWSGHLANYGYTF. The entire variable domain, with the rest obtained from reference TRBV30 and TRBJ1-2, is as follows: SQTIHQWPATLVQPVGSPLSLECTVEGTSNPNLYWYRQAAGRGLQLLFYSVGIGQISSEVPQNLSASRPQDRQFILSSKKLLLSDSGFYLCAWSGHLANYGYTFGSGTRLTVV.